A selection of T cell receptor beta chains follows, all from one sample in a study of cytomegalovirus exposure and HLA in healthy donors. Profiling relied on immunoSEQ multiplex PCR, and the TCRdb table lists in-frame clones only, not all of them. The profile shows hundreds of thousands of clones, 80% to 90% of them singletons. The specimen was PBMCs. Every receptor here comes from a man aged 18 to 29 in good health and CMV-seronegative. Each CDR3 is given with its conserved first and last residue. Fields, in order: J gene, D gene, clone size, V gene, CDR3 DNA, CDR3 protein. A D gene is named only where the DNA matches it firmly. The size of a clone is reported for some rows only, either as once, few or many, or as a class for expanded clones.

TRBJ2-7,TRBD2,NA,TRBV18,TGTGCCAGCTCACCAGCTAGCGGGGCCCAAGAGCAGTACTTC,CASSPASGAQEQYF
TRBJ2-1,TRBD1,NA,TRBV7-9,TGTGCCAGCAGCTTAGATCGACAGGGGCTGGGTCATGAGCAGTTCTTC,CASSLDRQGLGHEQFF
TRBJ2-3,NA,NA,TRBV28,TGTGCCAGCAGTTTGGCCAGGTCTAGCACAGATACGCAGTATTTT,CASSLARSSTDTQYF
TRBJ1-5,NA,NA,TRBV12-5,TGTGCTAGTGGTTTGGCCGGTCAGCCCCAGCATTTT,CASGLAGQPQHF
TRBJ2-5,TRBD2,NA,TRBV6-5,TGTGCCAGCAGTATAGGACTAGCGGGGGGAGAGACCCAGTACTTC,CASSIGLAGGETQYF
TRBJ2-1,TRBD2,few,TRBV7-3,TGTGCCAGCAGCGGGAGACTAGCCGGCGAGCAGTTCTTC,CASSGRLAGEQFF
TRBJ2-5,NA,NA,TRBV2,TGTGCCAGCAGACGGACATCCCAAGAGACCCAGTACTTC,CASRRTSQETQYF
TRBJ1-2,TRBD1,once,TRBV11-2,TGTGCCAGCAGTTCGAACAGGGGAGGCTACACCTTC,CASSSNRGGYTF
TRBJ1-2,TRBD1,NA,TRBV28,TGTGCCAGCCGACTAGGACAGGGGTATGAGGGCTACACCTTC,CASRLGQGYEGYTF
TRBJ2-1,NA,NA,TRBV4-3,TGCGCCAGCAGCCAAGAGCGGGGTGAGCAGTTCTTC,CASSQERGEQFF
TRBJ1-3,NA,NA,TRBV5-1,TGCGCCAGCAGCTTGGGAGTATTTCCTGGAAACACCATATATTTT,CASSLGVFPGNTIYF
TRBJ2-5,TRBD2,NA,TRBV2,TGTGCCAGCAGCCCCGGACTAGTTAGGGGTCAAGAGACCCAGTACTTC,CASSPGLVRGQETQYF
TRBJ2-7,TRBD2,NA,TRBV7-2,TGTGCCAGCAGCCTGAGCGGGGGGGCCGGGTACGAGCAGTACTTC,CASSLSGGAGYEQYF
TRBJ1-6,NA,NA,TRBV9,TGTGCCAGCAGCGGTTCCCGGGATTCACCCCTCCACTTT,CASSGSRDSPLHF
TRBJ1-1,NA,NA,TRBV28,TGTGCCAGCAGTTTCCCCGCAGGTTACACTGAAGCTTTCTTT,CASSFPAGYTEAFF
TRBJ1-2,NA,NA,TRBV27,TGTGCCAGCAGTCGAAACTTCAGGGGAGAAGGTGGCTACACCTTC,CASSRNFRGEGGYTF
TRBJ2-1,NA,NA,TRBV5-6,TGTGCCAGCAGCTTTCAAGGGGCCAGCTCCTACAATGAGCAGTTCTTC,CASSFQGASSYNEQFF
TRBJ2-3,TRBD2,NA,TRBV4-2,TGTGCCAGCAGCCAAGATCGGGAGGGCACAGATACGCAGTATTTT,CASSQDREGTDTQYF
TRBJ2-7,TRBD1,NA,TRBV5-5,TGTGCCAGCAGCTTAAGTGGGACAGCCTACGAGCAGTACTTC,CASSLSGTAYEQYF
TRBJ2-7,TRBD2,NA,TRBV5-4,TGTGCCACAGCTAGCGGGGGGAACTACGAGCAGTACTTC,CATASGGNYEQYF
TRBJ1-5,NA,NA,TRBV27,TGTGCCAGCAGCGAACGCCCCGGGTATCAGCCCCAGCATTTT,CASSERPGYQPQHF
TRBJ2-7,TRBD2,NA,TRBV28,TGTGCCAGCAGTCGTCCCGGGACTAGCGGGAGTGGGTACTTC,CASSRPGTSGSGYF